This T cell receptor (beta chain) was observed in a study of T cells in Graves' hyperthyroidism and ophthalmopathy. Germline values: CDR1 LGHDT, CDR2 YNNKEL (reference sequence). Trimming took 0 bases from V and 5 from J, leaving 10 bases between them. CDR3 length: 14 amino acids. This clonotype was recorded many times. RNA transcripts were the template for amplifying TCR beta CDR3 regions. Using the HTBI primer set, a first-round RT-PCR was run on the TCR CDR3. Each CDR3 protein gets one entry after TCRdb re-called the multiplex PCR reads with MiXCR. The sample carries roughly 350,000 distinct CDR3 sequences, roughly an eighth recorded once.

The J gene is TRBJ1-1, the V gene TRBV3-1; D gene uncertain. The sequence was collected from a woman in her 40s with Graves' ophthalmopathy. The sample consisted of blood. The CDR3 reads CASSQDSGWTEAFF. DNA for the CDR3: TGTGCCAGCAGCCAAGACAGTGGGTGGACTGAAGCTTTCTTT.